This entry lists 22 T cell receptor beta chains sequenced from one sample in a study of molecular identifiers for immune sequencing clone quantification. MiXCR, applied by TCRdb to the PCR reads, yields one record per CDR3 protein. The sample lists about 640,000 distinct CDR3 sequences, 15% to 20% occurring once. What was sequenced was naive CD8+ T cells from blood, with Jurkat cell RNA spiked in. Sample subset: FACS-sorted CD8+CD4-CCR7+CD45RA+ naive T cells. The receptors originated from a human donor in good health. Some libraries in this study had Jurkat cell RNA spiked in.

This clonotype was observed at least ten times. The chain recombines TRBV30 with TRBJ1-1; a weak D match, TRBD1 (5 bases). V was trimmed by 6 bases and J by 7 bases, leaving 24 bases between them. In germline, CDR1 is GTSNPN, CDR2 SVGIG (reference sequence). CDR3 length equals 15 residues. The CDR3 coding sequence is TGTGCCTGTCCCCTTAACGCCGGGGGAGAAGTTGAAGCTTTCTTT. Amino acids: CACPLNAGGEVEAFF.

This clonotype has at least ten counts. The chain carries TRBV6-1 and TRBJ1-1, with D uncertain. Germline CDR1 is MNHNS and CDR2 is SASEGT. The CDR3 totals 14 residues. The germline V and J ends were trimmed by 3 bases and 1 base, with 9 bases remaining between them. The CDR3 sequence: CASSESDPNTEAFF. The DNA of the CDR3 is TGTGCCAGCAGTGAGAGCGACCCGAACACTGAAGCTTTCTTT.

This clonotype has at least ten counts. This CDR3 reads CASSSAGGGYEQYF. The CDR3 DNA reads TGTGCCAGCAGTTCGGCGGGAGGCGGATACGAGCAGTACTTC. The chain has TRBV6-5 and TRBJ2-7; 8 bases match TRBD2. CDR3 size: 14 residues. The germline V gene has CDR1 MNHEY and CDR2 SVGAGI. Unmatched junction bases numbered 6, after V lost 4 bases and J lost 4 bases.

Remarks on this clonotype: The CDR3 carries no conserved terminal phenylalanine or tryptophan, so it likely arises from a read error. V usage is TRBV11-2 and J usage is TRBJ2-1; the D is unclear. Germline V gene lookup returns CDR1 SGHAT and CDR2 FQNNGV. The CDR3 extends over 14 amino acids. Trimming removed 2 bases at V and 0 bases at J, with 5 bases between. CDR3 nucleotides: TGTGCCAGCAGCTTATGGCCCTCCTACAATGAGCAGTTCCTC. Protein: CASSLWPSYNEQFL.

V gene TRBV20-1 combines with J gene TRBJ2-5; 10 nucleotides align to TRBD2. V dropped 6 bases and J dropped 2; count of bases not matched to a gene: 12. CDR3 length: 16 residues. CDR1 is DFQATT, CDR2 SNEGSKA, per germline (reference sequence). The CDR3, as DNA: TGCAGTGCCAGGGTGGTCGGACTAGCGGTACAAGAGACCCAGTACTTC. This gives the protein CSARVVGLAVQETQYF.

This clonotype was counted many times. The chain couples TRBV19 to TRBJ2-7, with 7 nucleotides matching TRBD1. The germline V gene has CDR1 LNHDA and CDR2 SQIVND (reference sequence). The CDR3 has 15 residues. J gave up 4 bases and V 4 bases, and 10 bases lay outside the gene matches. CDR3 bases: TGTGCCAGTAGTAGCCGGGACAGAGAGTTATACGAGCAGTACTTC. As protein: CASSSRDRELYEQYF.

This clonotype was seen repeatedly, ten times or more. The chain combines TRBV6-2 or TRBV6-3 with TRBJ2-3, with D possibly matching TRBD2 (6 bases). Trimming removed 7 bases from V and 4 bases from J, with 15 bases in between. The germline V gene encodes CDR1 MNHEY and CDR2 SVGEGT. The CDR3 has 14 residues. CDR3 in amino acids: CASTQGGFADTQYF. The CDR3 DNA sequence: TGTGCCAGCACCCAAGGAGGGTTCGCAGATACGCAGTATTTT.

Concerning this clonotype: A much larger clone differs by one base, so this may be a read error. The chain uses TRBV20-1 and TRBJ2-7; D might be TRBD2 (7 bases). V was trimmed by 2 bases and J by 4 bases, leaving 18 bases between them. Germline V gene data show CDR1 as DFQATT and CDR2 as SNEGSKA (reference sequence). The CDR3 contains 15 residues. The CDR3 spells CSARSRGGAGYEQYF. As DNA, the CDR3 is TGCAGTGCTAGATCAAGGGGGGGGGCGGGGTACGAGCAGTACTTC.

CDR3 amino acids: CASSLIPSIPGTGELFF. CDR3 nucleotide sequence: TGCGCCAGCAGCCTCATCCCATCGATTCCTGGCACCGGGGAGCTGTTTTTT. The V and J genes are TRBV4-1 and TRBJ2-2; the D is unclear. The germline V gene encodes CDR1 MGHRA and CDR2 YSYEKL. V dropped 4 bases and J dropped 4 bases, with 19 bases sitting between them. CDR3 length equals 17 residues.

This clonotype was counted many times. This sequence joins TRBV12-3 or TRBV12-4 and TRBJ2-3; D is ambiguous. Trimming stripped 6 bases from V and 2 bases from J, with 15 bases between. The CDR3 has 15 amino acids. The DNA of the CDR3 is TGTGCCAGCAGCCATACAGTACGTCTCACAGATACGCAGTATTTT. This gives the protein CASSHTVRLTDTQYF.

This clonotype has only a few counts. V and J are TRBV30 and TRBJ1-2; 7 nucleotides match TRBD1. This CDR3 region has 14 residues. Germline lookup yields CDR1 GTSNPN and CDR2 SVGIG (reference sequence). V lost 3 bases to trimming and J lost 5 bases; unmatched junction nucleotides: 9. The CDR3 DNA sequence: TGTGCCTGGAGGGCACCGGGACAGATTTATGGCTACACCTTC. This encodes CAWRAPGQIYGYTF.

Many counts were recorded for this clonotype. The chain is built from TRBV27 and TRBJ1-4; D is possibly TRBD1 (6 bases). There are 14 residues in the CDR3. Trimming removed 5 bases at V and 4 bases at J, with 11 bases between. In germline, CDR1 is MNHEY, CDR2 SMNVEV (reference sequence). CDR3 DNA: TGTGCCAGCAGTCTAACAGGGTTTAATGAAAAACTGTTTTTT. This gives the protein CASSLTGFNEKLFF.

With regard to this clonotype: A clone one base away is much larger, so this may be a read error. The chain couples TRBV3-1 to TRBJ2-2; 7 bases align to TRBD2. This CDR3 contains 14 residues. Germline V gives CDR1 LGHDT, CDR2 YNNKEL (reference sequence). V shed 4 bases, J shed 6 bases, and the junction held 5 bases outside the gene matches. CDR3 nucleotides: TGTGCCAGCAGCCTCGGACGGGGGGCCGGGGAGCTGTTTTTT. Its protein is CASSLGRGAGELFF.

The chain couples TRBV19 to TRBJ1-5, with D hard to call. The CDR3 totals 14 residues. Trimming removed 4 bases from V and 3 bases from J, with 10 bases in between. Germline loops: CDR1 LNHDA, CDR2 SQIVND (reference sequence). The chain's CDR3 is CASSTQANNQPQHF. The CDR3 DNA is TGTGCCAGTAGTACCCAGGCAAACAATCAGCCCCAGCATTTT.

The CDR3 here is CAAYRGNEQFF. In DNA, the CDR3 is TGTGCCGCTTACAGGGGTAATGAGCAGTTCTTC. This chain joins TRBV30 and TRBJ2-1; TRBD1 aligns across 7 bases. The CDR3 loop spans 11 amino acids. With 8 bases clipped from V and 7 bases from J, the junction kept 5 bases outside the gene matches. Germline-derived CDR1 and CDR2 are GTSNPN and SVGIG (reference sequence).

This clonotype came up a few times. This rearrangement joins TRBV24-1 to TRBJ2-1, with 7 bases matching TRBD1. The germline V gene encodes CDR1 KGHDR and CDR2 SFDVKD. The CDR3 sequence is 14 residues long. The CDR3 bases are TGTGCTAACAACTTTTCAGGGGGATGGGTTCGGCAGTTCTTC. Protein sequence: CANNFSGGWVRQFF.

To note about this clonotype: One base away lies a much larger clone, so this may be a sequencing read error. The rearrangement uses TRBV7-9 and TRBJ2-7; a possible D gene is TRBD1 (6 bases). Trimming stripped 4 bases from V and 5 bases from J, with 15 bases between. Per the germline V gene, CDR1 is SEHNR and CDR2 is FQNEAQ (reference sequence). CDR3 length equals 14 residues. The CDR3 bases are TGTGCCAGCAGCTCCCTAGGGGGAGACCACGAGCAGTACTTC. The encoded protein is CASSSLGGDHEQYF.

Of note for this clonotype: The germline gene is not matched at one end of the junction; a read error may be the cause. This chain joins TRBV7-9 and TRBJ1-1; D ambiguous. The CDR3 contains 14 residues. Germline lookup yields CDR1 SEHNR and CDR2 FQNEAQ (reference sequence). The CDR3 loop is CASSLGHPDTEASF. The CDR3 DNA reads TGTGCCAGCAGCTTAGGGCACCCTGACACTGAAGCTTCCTTT.

Comments on this clonotype: A much larger clone sits a single nucleotide away, making a read error possible. This chain uses TRBV7-6 with TRBJ2-5, with TRBD2 identical over 9 bases. The V gene end was trimmed by 4 bases and the J gene end by 2 bases; junction bases not matched to a gene: 8. Germline CDR1 is SGHVS and CDR2 is FNYEAQ. CDR3 size: 16 residues. The chain's CDR3 is CASSSEAGGQQETQYF. Written as DNA, the CDR3 is TGTGCCAGCAGCTCAGAGGCGGGGGGGCAACAAGAGACCCAGTACTTC.

There are many counts of this clonotype. The J gene is TRBJ1-6, the V gene TRBV28; D is unresolved. The CDR3 covers 9 residues. In germline, CDR1 is MDHEN, CDR2 SYDVKM. V was clipped by 4 bases and J by 11 bases, with 0 bases between them. The CDR3 coding sequence is TGTGCCAGCAGTTCACCCCTCCACTTT. It translates to CASSSPLHF.

This clonotype was counted ten times or more. CDR3 loop: CASSQATGTDTQYF. The CDR3 nucleotides read TGCGCCAGCAGCCAAGCGACAGGCACAGATACGCAGTATTTT. The chain couples TRBV4-3 to TRBJ2-3; TRBD1 is a possible D gene (5 bases). The CDR3 totals 14 residues. CDR1 is LGHNA, CDR2 YSLEER, per germline. Trimming cost V 1 base and J 1 base, with 6 bases left between them.

Concerning this clonotype: One junction end does not reproduce the germline sequence, and a read error may be involved. The gene calls are TRBV4-3 and TRBJ2-5, with D unclear. The germline V gene has CDR1 LGHNA and CDR2 YSLEER. This CDR3 spans 14 amino acids. The chain's CDR3 is CANSQDWGSETQYF. The CDR3 nucleotides read TGCGCCAACAGCCAAGATTGGGGTTCGGAGACCCAGTACTTC.